This TCR beta chain appears in the sequencing data of a study of cytomegalovirus exposure and HLA in healthy donors. Whole-study context: T cells numbering about 179 million yielded more than 100 million unique TCR beta sequences in an earlier analysis.

Primers for the PCR totalled 60 Vbeta and 13 Jbeta. Measured with immunoSEQ multiplex PCR; TCRdb has only the in-frame clones, and not every one. The sample records approximately 110,000 clones, 74% being singletons. The study, taken as a whole, reports: Most TCR sequences were seen very rarely across donors, but some public TCRs occurred in many. Both high specificity and high sensitivity reportedly marked the classifier's diagnosis of cytomegalovirus status.

This clone was found once. The antigen remains unidentified. This CDR3 contains 16 residues. Germline V gives CDR1 SGHAT, CDR2 FQNNGV. Trimming took off 5 bases at V and 5 bases at J, with 19 bases between the two ends. This receptor was identified in a man between 45 and 60 years old in good health and CMV-seropositive. Sequenced material: PBMCs. This sequence joins TRBV11-2 and TRBJ2-4; possibly TRBD1 for D (5 bases). The DNA for the CDR3 is TGTGCCAGCAGCCCCGGAAAGGGGCCCGGGCAAAACATTCAGTACTTC. It specifies CASSPGKGPGQNIQYF.